The entry below describes one TCR beta chain. Its antigen has not been determined. Base qualities were left out, and no much larger clone turns up one base away. The sample comes from a study of blood T cells in healthy people across ages (dated by TCRdb to the mid-2010s). In the study overall: Template switching captured roughly one uniquely barcoded TCR beta cDNA molecule per two T cells in model experiments. The study measured age-related changes in TCR beta repertoire diversity using deep sequencing normalized with unique cDNA molecular identifiers. Four age groups were formed from the donors: young (average approximately 15 years), middle-aged (more than 35), aged (around 62) and long-lived (roughly 81). To avoid experimental bias, donors of different ages were randomly spread across the sequencing lanes. The study analyzed two additional independent replicas of 1 million unique cDNA reads from the same blood draw for two donors, one aged 18 to 30 and one aged 80 or older. Overall study outcomes, separate from this receptor: Observed TCR beta diversity correlated strongly with the percentage of naive T cells measured by flow cytometry. Bulk unsorted PBMC profiling prevented conclusive comparison of naive and antigen-experienced compartments. Estimates of total diversity based on one million sequenced T cells were considered lower bounds and underestimates. As age increased, observed TCR beta diversity per million T cells dropped in a roughly linear way, and a significant reduction was already evident by age 40. The CMV infection status of donors was not known, potentially confounding age-related changes in expanded clonotypes. Compared with the aged group, the long-lived group had more naive CD4+ T cells, fewer expanded clones and increased TCR diversity, a pattern suggesting age selection.

The library came from 5' RACE. TCRdb records Illumina HiSeq 2500 as the sequencer. The second PCR ran for roughly 6 to 11 cycles and used a J-beta primer mix along with a sample-barcoded 5' primer. A template-switch 5' adaptor carrying 12 random nucleotides introduced a unique molecular identifier onto each TCR beta cDNA molecule. At least 2.5 million CDR3-containing paired-end reads were obtained from each sample. First-strand cDNA synthesis was performed from all RNA using the Mint cDNA synthesis kit, with priming by a TRBC-specific oligonucleotide. Following uracil-DNA glycosylase treatment, a first 18-cycle PCR with universal primers M1SS and BC2_uni_R was performed on all cDNA. Regarding the original processing steps: For normalization, 1 million high-quality reads, each with a distinct molecular identifier, were randomly selected from each sample. Instead of being binned into consensus sequences, reads with shared molecular identifiers were discarded. MiTCR, with a Q25 quality threshold and the strictest error-elimination algorithm, was used for CDR3 identification, clonotype clustering and error correction. A nonparametric unseen species model with Euler transformation was used to estimate a lower bound on total TCR beta diversity. TCRdb reprocessing: public reads trimmed at Q25 with fastp, clones called with MiXCR, in-frame beta chains kept. Every CDR3 protein is listed once, alongside the most common genes and DNA of its rows. TCRdb, not the authors, supplied the V and J calls. For this sample the table gives roughly 1.6 million distinct CDR3 sequences, of which about 31% were detected only once. The top ten hold over 9% of the sample.

Donors were a few dozen systemically healthy Caucasian individuals from Russia aged 6 to 90 years. Each donor gave about 9.8 milliliters of peripheral blood, drawn into EDTA-treated Vacutainer tubes. Ficoll-Paque density-gradient centrifugation was used to isolate PBMCs, with at least 6 million per sample. Trizol reagent was used to extract total RNA from PBMCs, with at least 6 micrograms per sample. The percentages of naive CD45RAhigh/CD27high T cells were determined by flow cytometry on a PBMC aliquot from every donor. The junction carries 10 bases between V and J, which are trimmed by 5 bases and 5 bases respectively. The CDR3 holds 11 amino acids from the cysteine to the phenylalanine. Kept here is only the CDR3 DNA, which spans 33 bases and is read in frame from base 1. According to the germline V gene (reference sequence), CDR1 reads DFQATT and CDR2 reads SNEGSKA.

The sample consisted of blood. The clonotype originates from a woman under 40 in good health. The V gene is TRBV20-1 and the J gene is TRBJ2-7; too little of a D gene remains to name it. The CDR3 region has the sequence CSARSTNEQYF. The DNA sequence follows: TGCAGTGCTCGGAGCACCAACGAGCAGTACTTC.